This T cell receptor beta chain came from a study of Tregs in tolerant kidney transplant recipients. Clones were sequenced by immunoSEQ multiplex PCR, and TCRdb holds only the in-frame ones, with some missing. The table lists 13,000 to 15,000 clones. Recipients received nonmyeloablative bone marrow transplants from related graft donors, with transient mixed chimerism. This TCR was recovered from a human patient who received a combined kidney and bone marrow transplant. The graft donor may be the source of some T cells. The input for sequencing was CD8+ T cells from blood (PBMCs), taken 6 months after the transplant.

The part of the CDR3 DNA that was read is TGTGCCAGTAGTGCCCCCCCGGGGACAGTCTCCTACGAC. Encoded protein: CASSAPPGTVSYD. The full CDR3 reads CASSAPPGTVSYDYTF. The chain carries TRBV19 and TRBJ1-2; 7 bases map to TRBD1. The CDR3 extends 3 residues past the end of the read, so its final part is completed from the germline J gene. Germline CDR1 and CDR2: LNHDA and SQIVND (reference sequence). The CDR3 consists of 16 residues.